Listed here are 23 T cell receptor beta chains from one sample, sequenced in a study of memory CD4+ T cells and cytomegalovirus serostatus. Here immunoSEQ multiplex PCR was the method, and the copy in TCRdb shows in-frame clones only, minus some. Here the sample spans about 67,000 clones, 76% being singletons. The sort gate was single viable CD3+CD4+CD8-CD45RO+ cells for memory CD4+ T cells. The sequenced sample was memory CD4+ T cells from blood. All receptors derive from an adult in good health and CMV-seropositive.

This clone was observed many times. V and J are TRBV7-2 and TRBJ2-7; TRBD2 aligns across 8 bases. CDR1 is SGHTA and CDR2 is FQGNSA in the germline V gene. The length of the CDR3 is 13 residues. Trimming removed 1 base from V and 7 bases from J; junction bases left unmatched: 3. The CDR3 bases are TGTGCCAGCAGCTTAGGTTCGGGGGGGGAGCAGTACTTC. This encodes CASSLGSGGEQYF.

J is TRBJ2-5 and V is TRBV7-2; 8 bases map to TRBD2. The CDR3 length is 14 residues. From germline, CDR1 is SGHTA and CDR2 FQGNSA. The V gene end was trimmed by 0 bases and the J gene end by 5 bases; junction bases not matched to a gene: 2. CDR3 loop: CASSLAGGVETQYF. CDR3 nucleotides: TGTGCCAGCAGCTTAGCCGGGGGGGTGGAGACCCAGTACTTC.

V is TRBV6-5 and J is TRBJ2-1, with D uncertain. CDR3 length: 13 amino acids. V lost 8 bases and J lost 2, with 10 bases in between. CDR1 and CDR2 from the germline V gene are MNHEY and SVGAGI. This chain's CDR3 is CASQASPYNEQFF. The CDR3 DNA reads TGTGCCAGCCAGGCCAGCCCCTACAATGAGCAGTTCTTC.

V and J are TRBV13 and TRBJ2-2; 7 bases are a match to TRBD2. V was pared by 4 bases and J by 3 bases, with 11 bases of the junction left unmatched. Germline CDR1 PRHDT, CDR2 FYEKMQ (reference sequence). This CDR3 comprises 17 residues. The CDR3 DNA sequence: TGTGCCAGCAGCTCCCTGGGACTACGAAGGGACACCGGGGAGCTGTTTTTT. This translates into CASSSLGLRRDTGELFF.

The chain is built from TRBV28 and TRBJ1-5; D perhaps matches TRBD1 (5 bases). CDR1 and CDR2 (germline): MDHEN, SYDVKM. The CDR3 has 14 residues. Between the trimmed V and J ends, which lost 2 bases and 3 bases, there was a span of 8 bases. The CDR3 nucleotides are TGTGCCAGCAGTTTAAGACAGAACAATCAGCCCCAGCATTTT. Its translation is CASSLRQNNQPQHF.

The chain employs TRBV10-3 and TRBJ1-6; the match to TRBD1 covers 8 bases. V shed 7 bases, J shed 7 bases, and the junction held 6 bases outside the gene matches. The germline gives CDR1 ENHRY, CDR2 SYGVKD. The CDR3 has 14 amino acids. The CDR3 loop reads CAITGQGGNSPLHF. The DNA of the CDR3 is TGTGCCATCACCGGACAGGGAGGAAATTCACCCCTCCACTTT.

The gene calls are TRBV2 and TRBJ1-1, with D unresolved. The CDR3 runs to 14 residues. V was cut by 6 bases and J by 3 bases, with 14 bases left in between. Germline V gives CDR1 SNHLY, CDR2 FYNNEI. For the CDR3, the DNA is TGTGCCAGCAGGGCCCCCCGCGGTTACACTGAAGCTTTCTTT. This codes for CASRAPRGYTEAFF.

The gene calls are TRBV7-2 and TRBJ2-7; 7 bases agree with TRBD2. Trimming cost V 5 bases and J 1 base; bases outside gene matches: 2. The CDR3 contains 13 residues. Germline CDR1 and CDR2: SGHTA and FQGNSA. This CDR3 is CASSGLGSYEQYF. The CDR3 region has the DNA TGTGCCAGCAGCGGACTAGGTTCCTACGAGCAGTACTTC.

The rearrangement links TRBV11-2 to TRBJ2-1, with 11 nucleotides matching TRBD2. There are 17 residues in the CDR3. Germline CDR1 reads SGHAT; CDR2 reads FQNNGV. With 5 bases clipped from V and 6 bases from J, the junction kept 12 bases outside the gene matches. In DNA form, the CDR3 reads TGTGCCAGCAGCCTAACCCCATTAGCGGGAGGGCGCAATGAGCAGTTCTTC. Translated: CASSLTPLAGGRNEQFF.

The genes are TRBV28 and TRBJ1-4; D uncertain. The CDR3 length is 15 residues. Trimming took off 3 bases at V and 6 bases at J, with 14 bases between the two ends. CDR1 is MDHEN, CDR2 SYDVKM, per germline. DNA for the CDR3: TGTGCCAGCAGTTTCCTCAGTTTAGGTCATGAAAAACTGTTTTTT. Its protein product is CASSFLSLGHEKLFF.

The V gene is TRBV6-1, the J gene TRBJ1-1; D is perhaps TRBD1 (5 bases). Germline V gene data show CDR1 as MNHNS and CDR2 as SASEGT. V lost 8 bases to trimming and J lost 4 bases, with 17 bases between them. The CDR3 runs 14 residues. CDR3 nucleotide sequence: TGTGCCAGCGGACTCCCGGGGGTGCGCACTGAAGCTTTCTTT. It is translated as CASGLPGVRTEAFF.

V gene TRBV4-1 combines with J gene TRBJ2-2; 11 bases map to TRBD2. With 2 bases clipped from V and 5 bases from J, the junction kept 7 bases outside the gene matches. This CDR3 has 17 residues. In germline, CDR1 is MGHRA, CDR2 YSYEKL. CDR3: CASSQQGLAGGTGELFF. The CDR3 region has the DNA TGCGCCAGCAGCCAACAGGGGCTAGCGGGAGGTACCGGGGAGCTGTTTTTT.

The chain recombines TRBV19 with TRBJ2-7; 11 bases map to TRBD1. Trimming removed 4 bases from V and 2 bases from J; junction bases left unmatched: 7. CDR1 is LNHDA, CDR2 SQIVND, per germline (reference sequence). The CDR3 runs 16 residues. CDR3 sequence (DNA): TGTGCCAGTAGTAGGACAGGGGGCGCCGCAACCTACGAGCAGTACTTC. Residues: CASSRTGGAATYEQYF. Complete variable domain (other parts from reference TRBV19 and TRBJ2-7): DGGITQSPKYLFRKEGQNVTLSCEQNLNHDAMYWYRQDPGQGLRLIYYSQIVNDFQKGDIAEGYSVSREKKESFPLTVTSAQKNPTAFYLCASSRTGGAATYEQYFGPGTRLTVT.

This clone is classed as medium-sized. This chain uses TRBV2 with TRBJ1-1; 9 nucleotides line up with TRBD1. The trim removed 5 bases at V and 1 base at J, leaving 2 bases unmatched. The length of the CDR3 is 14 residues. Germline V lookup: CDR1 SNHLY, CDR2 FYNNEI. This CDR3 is CASSWGQGNTEAFF. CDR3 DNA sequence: TGTGCCAGCAGTTGGGGACAGGGGAACACTGAAGCTTTCTTT. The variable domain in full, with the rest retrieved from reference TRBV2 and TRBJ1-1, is EPEVTQTPSHQVTQMGQEVILRCVPISNHLYFYWYRQILGQKVEFLVSFYNNEISEKSEIFDDQFSVERPDGSNFTLKIRSTKLEDSAMYFCASSWGQGNTEAFFGQGTRLTVV.

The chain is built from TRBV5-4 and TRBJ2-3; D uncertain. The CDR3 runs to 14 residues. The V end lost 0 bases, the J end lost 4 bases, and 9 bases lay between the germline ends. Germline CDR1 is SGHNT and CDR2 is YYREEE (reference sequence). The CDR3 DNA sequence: TGTGCCAGCAGCTTGGACCGAAGCGCAGATACGCAGTATTTT. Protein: CASSLDRSADTQYF.

In DNA, the CDR3 is TGTGCCAGCACTCATGGGGATGAGCAGTTCTTC. Encoded protein: CASTHGDEQFF. V is TRBV2 and J is TRBJ2-1; D remains unclear. CDR1 is SNHLY and CDR2 is FYNNEI in the germline V gene. CDR3 length equals 11 residues. V lost 7 bases and J 8 bases, leaving 9 bases between the germline ends.

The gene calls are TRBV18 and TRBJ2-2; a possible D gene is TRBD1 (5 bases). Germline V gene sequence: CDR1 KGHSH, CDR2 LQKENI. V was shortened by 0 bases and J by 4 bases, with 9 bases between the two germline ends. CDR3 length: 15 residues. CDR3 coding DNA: TGTGCCAGCTCACCACCGGGGCGGTCCACCGGGGAGCTGTTTTTT. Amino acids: CASSPPGRSTGELFF.

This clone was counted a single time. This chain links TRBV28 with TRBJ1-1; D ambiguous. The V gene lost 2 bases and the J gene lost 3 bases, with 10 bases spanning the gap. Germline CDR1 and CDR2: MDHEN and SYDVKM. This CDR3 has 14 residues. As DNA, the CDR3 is TGTGCCAGCAGTTTAGTGAAAACGCACACTGAAGCTTTCTTT. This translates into CASSLVKTHTEAFF.

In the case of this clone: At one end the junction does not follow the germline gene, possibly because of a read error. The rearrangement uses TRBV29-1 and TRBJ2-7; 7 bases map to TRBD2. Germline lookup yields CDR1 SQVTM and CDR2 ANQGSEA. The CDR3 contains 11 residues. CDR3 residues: CSVEGGGNVSF. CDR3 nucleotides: TGCAGCGTTGAGGGGGGGGGTAATGTCTCCTTC.

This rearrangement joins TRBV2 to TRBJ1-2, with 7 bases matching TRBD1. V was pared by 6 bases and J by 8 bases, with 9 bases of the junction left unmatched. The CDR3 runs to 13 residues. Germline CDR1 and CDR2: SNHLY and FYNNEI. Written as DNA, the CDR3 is TGTGCCAGCAGCAACGACAGGGCTCGGGGCTACACCTTC. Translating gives CASSNDRARGYTF.

CDR3 DNA: TGTGCCAGCTCACCACGACTAGGTCAGGAGGAGACCCAGTACTTC. It yields the protein CASSPRLGQEETQYF. This sequence joins TRBV18 and TRBJ2-5; weak D call: TRBD2 (6 bases). Germline V gene sequence: CDR1 KGHSH, CDR2 LQKENI. The CDR3 is 15 residues long. Trimming pared 1 base from V and 5 bases from J, leaving 14 bases between. Based on the CDR3 plus reference TRBV18 and TRBJ2-5, the full variable domain is NAGVMQNPRHLVRRRGQEARLRCSPMKGHSHVYWYRQLPEEGLKFMVYLQKENIIDESGMPKERFSAEFPKEGPSILRIQQVVRGDSAAYFCASSPRLGQEETQYFGPGTRLLVL.

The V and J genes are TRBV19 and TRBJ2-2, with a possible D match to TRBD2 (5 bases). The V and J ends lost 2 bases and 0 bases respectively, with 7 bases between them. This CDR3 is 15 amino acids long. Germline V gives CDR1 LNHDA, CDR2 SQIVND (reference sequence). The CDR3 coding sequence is TGTGCCAGTAGTATATGGCGGGCGAACACCGGGGAGCTGTTTTTT. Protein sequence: CASSIWRANTGELFF.

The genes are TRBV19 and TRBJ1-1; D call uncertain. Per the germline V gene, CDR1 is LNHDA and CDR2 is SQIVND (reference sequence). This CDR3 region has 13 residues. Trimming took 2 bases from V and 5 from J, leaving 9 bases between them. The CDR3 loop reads CASSIRAETEAFF. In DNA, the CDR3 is TGTGCCAGTAGTATACGAGCGGAAACTGAAGCTTTCTTT.